The 9 T cell receptor beta chains below were found in one sample sequenced in a study of OX40 agonist ivuxolimab in advanced cancers. The protocol was immunoSEQ multiplex PCR, while the TCRdb copy is restricted to in-frame clones and leaves out a portion. The table lists about 66,000 clones, roughly 80% of them singletons. The material was CD4+ or CD8+ T cells sorted from blood, obtained in a trial of the OX40 agonist ivuxolimab. These receptors came from an adult with an advanced solid tumor such as melanoma, head and neck, liver or kidney cancer.

In its sample, this clone was seen a few times. The V and J genes are TRBV19 and TRBJ2-7; TRBD2 aligns across 9 bases. This CDR3 region has 15 residues. The germline V gene encodes CDR1 LNHDA and CDR2 SQIVND (reference sequence). V was clipped by 3 bases and J by 5 bases; unmatched bases: 8. CDR3 nucleotides: TGTGCCAGTAGTATGGCGGGAGGGACCGGACACGAGCAGTACTTC. Translating gives CASSMAGGTGHEQYF.

In its sample, this clone was seen once. The chain employs TRBV5-4 and TRBJ1-2, with a possible D match to TRBD1 (6 bases). Germline CDR1 SGHNT, CDR2 YYREEE (reference sequence). This CDR3 has 14 amino acids. Trimming left V 1 base short and J 8 bases short, with 15 bases between. The CDR3 protein is CASSLLRGAKGYTF. The CDR3 DNA reads TGTGCCAGCAGCTTGTTGCGGGGGGCAAAAGGCTACACCTTC.

This clone appeared once. The rearrangement uses TRBV19 and TRBJ1-2; perhaps TRBD1 as D (5 bases). V lost 2 bases to trimming and J lost 1 base, with 11 bases between them. The V gene's germline CDR1 is LNHDA and CDR2 SQIVND (reference sequence). The CDR3 runs 15 residues. The CDR3 region is CASSITLTVNYGYTF. DNA of the CDR3: TGTGCCAGTAGTATAACCTTGACAGTTAACTATGGCTACACCTTC.

A word on this clone: The junction departs from the called germline gene at one end, perhaps through a read error. The gene calls are TRBV7-7 and TRBJ2-5, with D perhaps TRBD1 (5 bases). Germline V lookup: CDR1 SSHAT, CDR2 FNYEAQ (reference sequence). CDR3 size: 14 residues. The CDR3 DNA sequence: TGTGCTAGCAGCTCTGGACAACTCCAAGAGACCCAGTACTTC. It specifies CASSSGQLQETQYF.

The rearrangement uses TRBV18 and TRBJ2-1; 8 bases fit TRBD2. Per the germline V gene, CDR1 is KGHSH and CDR2 is LQKENI. V lost 0 bases to trimming and J lost 9 bases; unmatched junction nucleotides: 7. The CDR3 has 15 amino acids. Here the CDR3 DNA reads TGTGCCAGCTCACCACCCGGGAGGGCCGTTGGTGAGCAGTTCTTC. Protein sequence: CASSPPGRAVGEQFF.

The rearrangement joins TRBV11-2 to TRBJ1-4; no clear D. The germline gives CDR1 SGHAT, CDR2 FQNNGV. The CDR3 loop spans 17 amino acids. Trimming cost V 1 base and J 7 bases, with 19 bases left between them. The CDR3 sequence is CASSLVLGPRAIEKLFF. The CDR3 DNA sequence: TGTGCCAGCAGCTTAGTTCTAGGACCCCGGGCTATTGAAAAACTGTTTTTT.

This chain links TRBV5-8 with TRBJ2-3; 8 bases match TRBD1. Germline assignment: CDR1 SGHTS and CDR2 YDEGEE. This CDR3 has 15 residues. The junction had 9 bases not matched to a gene; V was cut back by 7 bases and J by 2 bases. This CDR3 reads CASGRGQGVTDTQYF. In DNA form, the CDR3 reads TGTGCCAGCGGGCGAGGACAGGGAGTCACAGATACGCAGTATTTT. The whole variable domain, remainder taken from reference TRBV5-8 and TRBJ2-3, is EAGVTQSPTHLIKTRGQQATLRCSPISGHTSVYWYQQALGLGLQFLLWYDEGEERNRGNFPPRFSGRQFPNYSSELNVNALELEDSALYLCASGRGQGVTDTQYFGPGTRLTVL.

This chain joins TRBV11-3 and TRBJ2-7, with 12 bases identical to TRBD2. CDR3 length: 15 amino acids. V was pared by 1 base and J by 2 bases, with 0 bases of the junction left unmatched. CDR1 and CDR2 from the germline V gene are SGHNT and YENEEA. The CDR3 DNA reads TGTGCCAGCAGCTTAGGGACTAGCGGGACCTACGAGCAGTACTTC. Translating gives CASSLGTSGTYEQYF. Full variable domain (outside the CDR3, taken from reference TRBV11-3 and TRBJ2-7): EAGVVQSPRYKIIEKKQPVAFWCNPISGHNTLYWYLQNLGQGPELLIRYENEEAVDDSQLPKDRFSAERLKGVDSTLKIQPAELGDSAVYLCASSLGTSGTYEQYFGPGTRLTVT.

This clone was seen only a few times. The chain carries TRBV28 and TRBJ2-1; 8 positions match TRBD2. This CDR3 spans 16 amino acids. With 5 bases clipped from V and 0 bases from J, the junction kept 6 bases outside the gene matches. The V gene's germline CDR1 is MDHEN and CDR2 SYDVKM. The CDR3 sequence is CASSTRSGASYNEQFF. CDR3 DNA: TGTGCCAGCAGTACCCGTAGCGGGGCCTCCTACAATGAGCAGTTCTTC.